Following are 17 T cell receptor beta chains from one sample sequenced in a study of cytomegalovirus exposure and HLA in healthy donors. Profiled with immunoSEQ multiplex PCR; TCRdb holds only in-frame clones, not every one. The table includes about 130,000 clones, about 88% detected once. The sequencing input was PBMCs. These receptors were taken from a woman aged 18-29 years in good health and CMV-seronegative.

The chain joins TRBV5-8 to TRBJ1-2, with D possibly being TRBD1 (5 bases). Per the germline V gene, CDR1 is SGHTS and CDR2 is YDEGEE. This CDR3 is built from 15 residues. Trimming pared 0 bases from V and 5 bases from J, leaving 14 bases between. CDR3 loop: CASSLESFQGYGYTF. Written as DNA, the CDR3 is TGTGCCAGCAGCTTGGAGTCGTTTCAGGGTTATGGCTACACCTTC.

This clone was recorded a few times. The gene calls are TRBV10-3 and TRBJ1-4, with 7 bases aligning to TRBD1. CDR3 length equals 15 residues. Trimming at V came to 4 bases and at J to 0 bases, leaving 2 bases not matched to a gene. Germline-derived CDR1 and CDR2 are ENHRY and SYGVKD. The CDR3 DNA follows: TGTGCCATCAGTGGGACAGGTGCAACTAATGAAAAACTGTTTTTT. Translating gives CAISGTGATNEKLFF.

The V and J genes are TRBV27 and TRBJ2-2; TRBD2 aligns across 10 bases. This CDR3 has 15 residues. V gave up 6 bases and J gave up 6 bases; unmatched junction bases: 7. The germline V gene encodes CDR1 MNHEY and CDR2 SMNVEV (reference sequence). CDR3 DNA sequence: TGTGCCAGCAGGGAGACCGGGACTAGCGCCGGGGAGCTGTTTTTT. Translated, it gives CASRETGTSAGELFF.

The chain is built from TRBV5-1 and TRBJ2-7; tentative D call: TRBD1 (6 bases). The CDR3 length is 14 residues. Germline lookup yields CDR1 SGHRS and CDR2 YFSETQ. The germline V and J ends were trimmed by 0 bases and 1 base, with 8 bases remaining between them. CDR3 coding DNA: TGCGCCAGCAGCTTGGTCAGGGGATCCTACGAGCAGTACTTC. This sequence encodes CASSLVRGSYEQYF.

This chain connects TRBV6-1 to TRBJ1-1; TRBD1 aligns across 8 bases. This CDR3 is 15 amino acids long. J gave up 0 bases and V 4 bases, and 4 bases lay outside the gene matches. From germline, CDR1 is MNHNS and CDR2 SASEGT. The CDR3 DNA reads as TGTGCCAGCAGTGCTCAGGGGGCCATGAACACTGAAGCTTTCTTT. This translates into CASSAQGAMNTEAFF.

V usage is TRBV5-4 and J usage is TRBJ1-6; D is possibly TRBD1 (5 bases). The CDR3 contains 14 residues. CDR1 is SGHNT and CDR2 is YYREEE in the germline V gene (reference sequence). Trimming took 2 bases from V and 10 from J, leaving 13 bases between them. CDR3 residues: CASSFLGGRSPLHF. CDR3 bases: TGTGCCAGCAGCTTCCTGGGGGGTAGATCACCCCTCCACTTT.

This sequence joins TRBV14 and TRBJ1-1, with 9 bases fitting TRBD1. Germline V gene data show CDR1 as SGHDN and CDR2 as FVKESK. J gave up 0 bases and V 3 bases, and 8 bases lay outside the gene matches. The CDR3 is made up of 17 amino acids. CDR3 coding DNA: TGTGCCAGCAGCCAGCTGACAGGGGGTAGGATGAACACTGAAGCTTTCTTT. Its translation is CASSQLTGGRMNTEAFF. Full variable domain (rest looked up from reference TRBV14 and TRBJ1-1): EAGVTQFPSHSVIEKGQTVTLRCDPISGHDNLYWYRRVMGKEIKFLLHFVKESKQDESGMPNNRFLAERTGGTYSTLKVQPAELEDSGVYFCASSQLTGGRMNTEAFFGQGTRLTVV.

The V call is TRBV6-5, the J call TRBJ1-2; TRBD1 might be the D (6 bases). Germline V CDR1 and CDR2: MNHEY, SVGAGI. V lost 0 bases and J lost 7, with 9 bases in between. There are 13 residues in the CDR3. CDR3 protein: CASSYSGGLGYTF. The CDR3 bases are TGTGCCAGCAGTTACTCCGGGGGGCTTGGCTACACCTTC.

This chain connects TRBV28 to TRBJ2-7, with TRBD1 matching over 10 bases. Germline-derived CDR1 and CDR2 are MDHEN and SYDVKM. The V gene end was trimmed by 10 bases and the J gene end by 1 base; junction bases not matched to a gene: 4. This CDR3 is built from 13 residues. The CDR3 loop is CATDRGLSYEQYF. The CDR3 DNA sequence: TGTGCCACCGACAGGGGGCTGTCCTACGAGCAGTACTTC.

This chain connects TRBV27 to TRBJ2-5, with 7 bases aligning to TRBD1. V shed 3 bases, J shed 1 base, and the junction held 8 bases outside the gene matches. The CDR3 sequence is 16 residues long. Germline loops: CDR1 MNHEY, CDR2 SMNVEV (reference sequence). The CDR3 DNA reads as TGTGCCAGCAGTTTCCTCGGGACAGCCTTCCAAGAGACCCAGTACTTC. Residues: CASSFLGTAFQETQYF.

The J gene is TRBJ1-6, the V gene TRBV5-1; D perhaps matches TRBD1 (5 bases). V shed 0 bases and J shed 12 bases, with 16 bases lying between them. In germline, CDR1 is SGHRS, CDR2 YFSETQ. The CDR3 extends over 15 amino acids. The CDR3 sequence: CASSLAQGSVEPLHF. The CDR3 region has the DNA TGCGCCAGCAGCTTGGCCCAGGGTTCGGTGGAACCCCTCCACTTT.

The V gene is TRBV5-8, the J gene TRBJ1-1, with 7 bases lining up with TRBD1. Germline V gene sequence: CDR1 SGHTS, CDR2 YDEGEE. V lost 2 bases to trimming and J lost 0 bases; unmatched junction nucleotides: 13. This CDR3 has 18 residues. This chain's CDR3 is CASSFLVTGRPMNTEAFF. The CDR3 region has the DNA TGTGCCAGCAGCTTTTTAGTGACAGGGAGACCCATGAACACTGAAGCTTTCTTT.

The chain is built from TRBV15 and TRBJ2-5; D possibly corresponds to TRBD2 (6 bases). The V gene lost 1 base and the J gene lost 5 bases, with 8 bases spanning the gap. This CDR3 region has 13 residues. Looked up from germline, CDR1 is LNHNV and CDR2 is YYDKDF (reference sequence). CDR3 in amino acids: CATSRAGVETQYF. In DNA, the CDR3 is TGTGCCACCAGCAGAGCGGGGGTGGAGACCCAGTACTTC. The variable domain in full, completed from reference TRBV15 and TRBJ2-5, reads DAMVIQNPRYQVTQFGKPVTLSCSQTLNHNVMYWYQQKSSQAPKLLFHYYDKDFNNEADTPDNFQSRRPNTSFCFLDIRSPGLGDTAMYLCATSRAGVETQYFGPGTRLLVL.

This chain connects TRBV11-2 to TRBJ2-7, with a possible D match to TRBD1 (6 bases). V shed 5 bases and J shed 3 bases, with 17 bases lying between them. Germline V gene sequence: CDR1 SGHAT, CDR2 FQNNGV. The length of the CDR3 is 15 residues. The CDR3 nucleotides read TGTGCCAGCAGCCCACAGGCAGGGGTGGTCTACGAGCAGTACTTC. Residues: CASSPQAGVVYEQYF.

The CDR3 DNA reads as TGTGCCAGCAGCTTGACCGCTAGCGGGCTAACAGATACGCAGTATTTT. Its translation: CASSLTASGLTDTQYF. The chain links TRBV7-6 to TRBJ2-3; 8 nucleotides align to TRBD2. The germline V gene encodes CDR1 SGHVS and CDR2 FNYEAQ. This CDR3 is 16 amino acids long. Germline trimming cut 3 bases from V and 3 bases from J; bases unmatched to any gene: 8. Supplemented by reference TRBV7-6 and TRBJ2-3, the full variable domain reads GAGVSQSPRYKVTKRGQDVALRCDPISGHVSLYWYRQALGQGPEFLTYFNYEAQQDKSGLPNDRFSAERPEGSISTLTIQRTEQRDSAMYRCASSLTASGLTDTQYFGPGTRLTVL.

The chain combines TRBV10-2 with TRBJ2-6; no firm D call. CDR3 length: 13 residues. The ends were cut back, 8 bases at V and 2 bases at J, with 7 bases in the middle. CDR1 is WSHSY, CDR2 SAAADI, per germline. The CDR3 DNA reads TGCGCCAGCCATATAGCTGGGGCCAACGTCCTGACTTTC. Encoded protein: CASHIAGANVLTF.

The V gene is TRBV7-8, the J gene TRBJ1-1; D not resolved. CDR1 is SGHVS, CDR2 FQNEAQ, per germline. The V gene lost 6 bases and the J gene lost 5 bases, with 22 bases spanning the gap. This CDR3 comprises 16 residues. CDR3 region: CASSWGIWESGTEAFF. DNA of the CDR3: TGTGCCAGCAGTTGGGGTATCTGGGAGTCGGGAACTGAAGCTTTCTTT.